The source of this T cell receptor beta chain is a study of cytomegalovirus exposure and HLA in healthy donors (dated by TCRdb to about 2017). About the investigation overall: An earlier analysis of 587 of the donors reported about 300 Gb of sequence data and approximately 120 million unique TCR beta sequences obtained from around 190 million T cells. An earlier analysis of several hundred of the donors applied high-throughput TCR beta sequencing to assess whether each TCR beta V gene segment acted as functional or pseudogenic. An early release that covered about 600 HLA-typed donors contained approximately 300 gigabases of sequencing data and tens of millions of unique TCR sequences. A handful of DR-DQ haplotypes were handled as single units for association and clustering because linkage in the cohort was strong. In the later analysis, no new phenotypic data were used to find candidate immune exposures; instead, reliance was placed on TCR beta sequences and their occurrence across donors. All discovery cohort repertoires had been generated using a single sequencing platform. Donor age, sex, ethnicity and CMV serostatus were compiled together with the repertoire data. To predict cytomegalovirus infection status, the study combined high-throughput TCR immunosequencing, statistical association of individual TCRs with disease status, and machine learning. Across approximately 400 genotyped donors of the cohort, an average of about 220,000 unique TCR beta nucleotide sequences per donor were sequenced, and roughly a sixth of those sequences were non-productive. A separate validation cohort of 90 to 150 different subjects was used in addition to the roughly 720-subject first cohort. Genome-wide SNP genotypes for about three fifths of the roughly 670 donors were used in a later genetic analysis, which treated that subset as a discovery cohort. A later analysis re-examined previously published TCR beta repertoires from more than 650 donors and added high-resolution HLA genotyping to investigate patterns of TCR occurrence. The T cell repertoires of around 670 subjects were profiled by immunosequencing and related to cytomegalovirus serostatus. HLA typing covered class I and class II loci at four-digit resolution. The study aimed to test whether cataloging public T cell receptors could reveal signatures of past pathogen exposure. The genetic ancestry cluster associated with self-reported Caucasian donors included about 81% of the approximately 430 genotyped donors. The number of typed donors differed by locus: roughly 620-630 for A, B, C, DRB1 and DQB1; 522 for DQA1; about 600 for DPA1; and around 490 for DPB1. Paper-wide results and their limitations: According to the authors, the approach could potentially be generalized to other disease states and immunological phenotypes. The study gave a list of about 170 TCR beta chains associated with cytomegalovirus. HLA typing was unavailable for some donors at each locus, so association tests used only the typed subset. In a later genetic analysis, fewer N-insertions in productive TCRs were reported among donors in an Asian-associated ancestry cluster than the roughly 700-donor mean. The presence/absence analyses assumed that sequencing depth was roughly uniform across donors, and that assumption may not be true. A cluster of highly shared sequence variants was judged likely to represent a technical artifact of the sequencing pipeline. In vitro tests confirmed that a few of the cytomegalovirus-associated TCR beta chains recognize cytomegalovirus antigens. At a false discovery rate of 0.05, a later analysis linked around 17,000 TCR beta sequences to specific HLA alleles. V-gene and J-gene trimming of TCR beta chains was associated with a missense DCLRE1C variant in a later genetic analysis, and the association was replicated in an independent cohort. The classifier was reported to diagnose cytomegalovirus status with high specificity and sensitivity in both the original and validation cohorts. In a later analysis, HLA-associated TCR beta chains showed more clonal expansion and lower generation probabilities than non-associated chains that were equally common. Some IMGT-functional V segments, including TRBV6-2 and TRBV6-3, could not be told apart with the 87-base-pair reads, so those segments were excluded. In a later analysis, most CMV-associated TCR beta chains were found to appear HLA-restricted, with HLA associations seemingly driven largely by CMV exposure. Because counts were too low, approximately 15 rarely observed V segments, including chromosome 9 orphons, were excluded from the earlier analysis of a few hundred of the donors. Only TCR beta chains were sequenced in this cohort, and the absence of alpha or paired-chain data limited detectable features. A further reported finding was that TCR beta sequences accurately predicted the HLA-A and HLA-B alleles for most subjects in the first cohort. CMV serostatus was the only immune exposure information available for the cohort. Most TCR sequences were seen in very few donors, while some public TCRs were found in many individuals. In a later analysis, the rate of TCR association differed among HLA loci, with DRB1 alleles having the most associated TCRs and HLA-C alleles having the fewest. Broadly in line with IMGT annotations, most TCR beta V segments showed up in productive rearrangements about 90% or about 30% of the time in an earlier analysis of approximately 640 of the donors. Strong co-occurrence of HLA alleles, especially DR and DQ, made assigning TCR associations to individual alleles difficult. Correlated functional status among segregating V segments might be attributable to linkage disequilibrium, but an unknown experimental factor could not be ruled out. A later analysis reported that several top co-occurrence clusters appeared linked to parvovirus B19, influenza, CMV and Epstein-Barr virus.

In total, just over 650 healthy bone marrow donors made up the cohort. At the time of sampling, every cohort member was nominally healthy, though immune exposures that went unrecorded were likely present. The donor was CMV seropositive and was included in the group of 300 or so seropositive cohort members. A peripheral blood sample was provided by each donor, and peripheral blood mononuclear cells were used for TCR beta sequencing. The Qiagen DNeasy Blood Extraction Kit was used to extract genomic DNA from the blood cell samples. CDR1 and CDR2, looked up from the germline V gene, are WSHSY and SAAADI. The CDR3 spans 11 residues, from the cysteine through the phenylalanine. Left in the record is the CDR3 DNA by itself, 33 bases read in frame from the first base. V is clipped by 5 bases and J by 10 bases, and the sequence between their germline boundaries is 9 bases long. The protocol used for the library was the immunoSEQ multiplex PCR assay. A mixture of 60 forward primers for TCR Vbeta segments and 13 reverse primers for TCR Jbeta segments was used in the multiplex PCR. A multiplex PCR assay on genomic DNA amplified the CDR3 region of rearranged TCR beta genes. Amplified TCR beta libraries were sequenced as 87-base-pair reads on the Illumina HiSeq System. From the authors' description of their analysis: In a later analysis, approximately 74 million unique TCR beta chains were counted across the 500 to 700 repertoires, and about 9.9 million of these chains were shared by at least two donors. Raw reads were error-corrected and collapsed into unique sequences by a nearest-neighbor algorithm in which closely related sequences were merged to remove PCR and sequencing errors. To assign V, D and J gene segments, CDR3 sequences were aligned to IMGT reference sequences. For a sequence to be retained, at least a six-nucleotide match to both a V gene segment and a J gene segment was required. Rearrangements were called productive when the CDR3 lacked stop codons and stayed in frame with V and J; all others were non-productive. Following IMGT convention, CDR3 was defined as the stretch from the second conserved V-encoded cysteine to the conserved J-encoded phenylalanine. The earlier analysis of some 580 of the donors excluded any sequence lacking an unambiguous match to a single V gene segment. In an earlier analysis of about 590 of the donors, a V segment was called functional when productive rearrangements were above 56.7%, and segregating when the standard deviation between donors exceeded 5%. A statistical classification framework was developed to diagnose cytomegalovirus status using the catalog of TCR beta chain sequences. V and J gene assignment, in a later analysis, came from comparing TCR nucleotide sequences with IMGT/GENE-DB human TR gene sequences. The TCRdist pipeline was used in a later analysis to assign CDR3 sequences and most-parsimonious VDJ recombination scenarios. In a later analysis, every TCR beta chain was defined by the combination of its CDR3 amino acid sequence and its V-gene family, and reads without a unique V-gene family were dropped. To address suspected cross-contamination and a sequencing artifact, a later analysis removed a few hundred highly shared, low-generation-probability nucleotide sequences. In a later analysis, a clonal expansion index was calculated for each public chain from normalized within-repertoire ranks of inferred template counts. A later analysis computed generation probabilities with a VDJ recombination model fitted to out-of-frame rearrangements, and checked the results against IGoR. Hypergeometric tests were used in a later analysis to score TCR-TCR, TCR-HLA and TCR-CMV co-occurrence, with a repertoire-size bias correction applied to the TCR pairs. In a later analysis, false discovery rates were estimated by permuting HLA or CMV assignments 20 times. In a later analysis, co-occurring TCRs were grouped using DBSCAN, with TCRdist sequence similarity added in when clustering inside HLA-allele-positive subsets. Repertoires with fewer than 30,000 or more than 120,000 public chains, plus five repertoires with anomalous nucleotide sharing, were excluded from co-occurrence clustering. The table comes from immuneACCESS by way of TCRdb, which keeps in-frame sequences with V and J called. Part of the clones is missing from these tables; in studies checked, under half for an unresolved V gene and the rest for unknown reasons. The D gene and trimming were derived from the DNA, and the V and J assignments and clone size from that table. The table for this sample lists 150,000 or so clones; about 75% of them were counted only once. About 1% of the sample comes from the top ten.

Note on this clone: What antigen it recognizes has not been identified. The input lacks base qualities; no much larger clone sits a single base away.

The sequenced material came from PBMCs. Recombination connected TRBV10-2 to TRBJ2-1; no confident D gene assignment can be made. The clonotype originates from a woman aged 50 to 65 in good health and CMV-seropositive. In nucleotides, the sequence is TGCGCCAGCAGTTACTATGGGGAGCAGTTCTTC. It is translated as CASSYYGEQFF.